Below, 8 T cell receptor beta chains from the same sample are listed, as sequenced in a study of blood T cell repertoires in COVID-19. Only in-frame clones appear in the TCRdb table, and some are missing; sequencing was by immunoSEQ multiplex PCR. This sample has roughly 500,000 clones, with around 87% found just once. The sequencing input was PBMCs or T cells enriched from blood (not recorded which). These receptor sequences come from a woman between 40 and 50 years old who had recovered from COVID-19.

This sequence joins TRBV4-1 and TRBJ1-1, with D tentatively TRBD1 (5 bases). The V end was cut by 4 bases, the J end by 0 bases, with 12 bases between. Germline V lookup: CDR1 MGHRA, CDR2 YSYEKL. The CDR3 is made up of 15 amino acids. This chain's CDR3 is CASSPLGGVNTEAFF. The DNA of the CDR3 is TGCGCCAGCAGCCCCTTGGGGGGGGTGAACACTGAAGCTTTCTTT.

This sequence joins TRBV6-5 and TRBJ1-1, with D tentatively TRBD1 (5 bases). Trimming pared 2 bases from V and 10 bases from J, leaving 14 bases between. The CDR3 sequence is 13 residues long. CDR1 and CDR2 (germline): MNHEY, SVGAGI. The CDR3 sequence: CASSYAGPGGAFF. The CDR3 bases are TGTGCCAGCAGTTACGCGGGACCCGGAGGAGCTTTCTTT.

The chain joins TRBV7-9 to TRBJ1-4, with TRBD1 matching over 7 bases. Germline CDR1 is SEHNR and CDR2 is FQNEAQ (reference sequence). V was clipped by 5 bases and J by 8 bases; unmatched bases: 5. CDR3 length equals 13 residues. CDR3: CASSPGTEEKLFF. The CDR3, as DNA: TGTGCCAGCAGCCCGGGGACAGAGGAAAAACTGTTTTTT.

The CDR3 DNA sequence: TGTGCCAGCTCACCGCCGGGACTACAAGAGACCCAGTACTTC. Its translation: CASSPPGLQETQYF. The genes are TRBV18 and TRBJ2-5, with 7 bases lining up with TRBD2. This CDR3 has 14 residues. Germline V CDR1 and CDR2: KGHSH, LQKENI. With V trimmed by 3 bases and J by 2 bases, 3 bases remained unmatched.

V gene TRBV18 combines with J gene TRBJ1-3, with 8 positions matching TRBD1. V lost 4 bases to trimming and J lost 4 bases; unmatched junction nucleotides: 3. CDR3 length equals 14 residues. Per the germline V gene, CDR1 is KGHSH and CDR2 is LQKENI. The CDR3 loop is CASSLRDRGNTIYF. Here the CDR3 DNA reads TGTGCCAGCTCACTCCGGGACAGGGGAAACACCATATATTTT.

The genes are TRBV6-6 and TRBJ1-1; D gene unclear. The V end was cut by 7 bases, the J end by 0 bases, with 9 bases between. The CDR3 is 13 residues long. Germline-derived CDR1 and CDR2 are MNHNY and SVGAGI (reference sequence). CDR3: CASTLYMNTEAFF. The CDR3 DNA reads TGTGCCAGCACCCTATATATGAACACTGAAGCTTTCTTT.

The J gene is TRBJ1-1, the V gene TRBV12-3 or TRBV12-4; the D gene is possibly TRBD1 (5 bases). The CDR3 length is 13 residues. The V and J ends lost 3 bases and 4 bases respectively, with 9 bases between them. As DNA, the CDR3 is TGTGCCAGCAGTTTCGGAGGGACCACTGAAGCTTTCTTT. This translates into CASSFGGTTEAFF.

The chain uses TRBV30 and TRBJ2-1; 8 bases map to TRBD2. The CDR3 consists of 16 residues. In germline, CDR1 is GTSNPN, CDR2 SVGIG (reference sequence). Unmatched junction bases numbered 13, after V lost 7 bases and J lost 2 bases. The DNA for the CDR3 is TGTGCCTCCTCCCGGGGGCGGGAGGTTCCCTACAATGAGCAGTTCTTC. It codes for CASSRGREVPYNEQFF.